This T cell receptor (beta chain) was identified during a study of blood T cell repertoires in COVID-19. Study-wide background: From the United States, Italy and Spain came samples of acute and convalescent COVID-19. Sources were T cells, B-cell-depleted T cells, or PBMCs; the material itself was cDNA or gDNA.

The authors' processing: How many nucleated cells were present was estimated from reference gene primer amplification. The data were produced by immunoSEQ multiplex PCR, yet TCRdb's version contains in-frame clones alone and is incomplete. Clone size and V and J calls were adopted from that table, with D and trimming inferred from the DNA. Found here are some 200,000 clones, around 79% of them singletons; the top ten hold approximately 26%. CDR1 is WNHNN, CDR2 SYGVQD, per germline (reference sequence). This CDR3 spans 14 amino acids. V shed 2 bases and J shed 9 bases, with 14 bases lying between them.

This receptor was taken from a woman in her 70s with acute or convalescent COVID-19. The gene calls are TRBV10-1 and TRBJ2-1, with a weak D call TRBD2 (6 bases). Sequencing used peripheral blood. This chain's CDR3 is CASSEPGTHPEQFF. CDR3 nucleotide sequence: TGCGCCAGCAGTGAGCCCGGGACTCATCCTGAGCAGTTCTTC.